This TCR beta chain was obtained from a study of quantifying T cell responses using KT2 cells. Looking at the study overall: cDNA was made from DNase-treated RNA using alpha and beta constant primers.

Fixed numbers of PBMC received varying amounts of KT2 cells. This clonotype was counted between two and nine times. The CDR3 loop spans 20 amino acids. Trimming stripped 7 bases from V and 0 bases from J, with 27 bases between. Germline CDR1 is KGHDR and CDR2 is SFDVKD. A single-stranded UMI oligo with SP2 sequence was ligated to cDNA 3' ends. An equimolar mix of RC1.1 and RC1.2 primed the beta chain across TRBC1 and TRBC2. From the UMI-ligation and nested PCR reads, TCRdb called clonotypes with MiXCR, one entry per CDR3 protein. The repertoire holds tens of thousands of distinct CDR3 sequences, with roughly 11% as singletons.

The origin of this receptor is a human donor. Sequencing was performed on PBMCs spiked with cells of the T cell clone KT2. This chain joins TRBV24-1 and TRBJ1-5; D call uncertain. In DNA, the CDR3 is TGTGCCACCAGCCGAGTTGGATCTGGCACCAGAATAGATAGCAATCAGCCCCAGCATTTT. This sequence encodes CATSRVGSGTRIDSNQPQHF.